The entry that follows covers one T cell receptor (beta chain) sequence. Its target is unknown. This record comes from a study of cytomegalovirus exposure and HLA in healthy donors. The method was immunoSEQ multiplex PCR; TCRdb's version includes in-frame clones alone and lacks a portion of them. The sample has some 130,000 clones, 80% to 90% seen once. Separation from the approximately 720-subject first cohort characterized the roughly 130-subject validation cohort, to which the donors belonged. J gave up 8 bases and V 6 bases, and 6 bases lay outside the gene matches. This CDR3 is built from 13 residues. Germline values: CDR1 MGHDK, CDR2 SYGVNS. Study outcomes and limitations: Per published reports, the classifier diagnosed cytomegalovirus status with high specificity and sensitivity. In a later analysis, first-cohort TCR clusters were found to tend to co-occur in the approximately 120 validation repertoires.

This receptor was identified in a man between 18 and 29 years old in good health and CMV-seronegative. The V call is TRBV25-1, the J call TRBJ2-1; TRBD1 aligns across 8 bases. Sequencing was done on a sample of PBMCs. CDR3 protein: CASRQGVRDEQFF. The DNA for the CDR3 is TGTGCCAGCAGACAGGGGGTAAGGGATGAGCAGTTCTTC.